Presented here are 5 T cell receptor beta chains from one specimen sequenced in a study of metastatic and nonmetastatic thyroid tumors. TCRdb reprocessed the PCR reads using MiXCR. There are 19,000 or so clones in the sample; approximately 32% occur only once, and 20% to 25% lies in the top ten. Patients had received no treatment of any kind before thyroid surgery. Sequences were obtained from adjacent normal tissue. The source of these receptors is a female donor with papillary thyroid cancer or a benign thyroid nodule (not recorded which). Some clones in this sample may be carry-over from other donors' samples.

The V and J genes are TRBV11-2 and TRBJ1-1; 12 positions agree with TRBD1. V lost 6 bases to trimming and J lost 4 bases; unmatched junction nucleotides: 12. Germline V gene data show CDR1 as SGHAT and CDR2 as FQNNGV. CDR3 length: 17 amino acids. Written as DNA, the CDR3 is TGTGCCAGCAGATCCGGGACAGGGGGCCATATGGCCACTGAAGCTTTCTTT. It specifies CASRSGTGGHMATEAFF.

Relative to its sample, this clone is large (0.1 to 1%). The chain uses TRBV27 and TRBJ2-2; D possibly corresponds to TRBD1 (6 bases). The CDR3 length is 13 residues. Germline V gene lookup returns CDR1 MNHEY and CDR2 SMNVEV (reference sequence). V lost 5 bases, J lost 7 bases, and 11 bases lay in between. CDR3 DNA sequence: TGTGCCAGCAGTCCCTGGACAGACGGGGAGCTGTTTTTT. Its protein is CASSPWTDGELFF.

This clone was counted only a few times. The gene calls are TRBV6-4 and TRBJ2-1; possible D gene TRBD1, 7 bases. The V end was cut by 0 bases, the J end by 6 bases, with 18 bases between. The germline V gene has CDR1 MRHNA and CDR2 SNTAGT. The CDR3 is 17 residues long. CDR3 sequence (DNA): TGTGCCAGCAGTGACTCGACTGGTCAGGGGGAGGTCAATGAGCAGTTCTTC. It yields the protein CASSDSTGQGEVNEQFF.

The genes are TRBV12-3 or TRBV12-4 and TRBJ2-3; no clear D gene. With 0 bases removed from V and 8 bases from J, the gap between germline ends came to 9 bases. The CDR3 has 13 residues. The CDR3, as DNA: TGTGCCAGCAGTTTAGCAGGGCTAGGTACGCAGTATTTT. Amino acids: CASSLAGLGTQYF.

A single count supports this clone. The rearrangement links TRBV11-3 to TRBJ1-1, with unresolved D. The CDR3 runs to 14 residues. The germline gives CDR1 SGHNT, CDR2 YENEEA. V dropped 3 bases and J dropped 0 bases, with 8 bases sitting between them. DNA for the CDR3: TGTGCCAGCAGCTTCGGCAGGTTGAACACTGAAGCTTTCTTT. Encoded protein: CASSFGRLNTEAFF. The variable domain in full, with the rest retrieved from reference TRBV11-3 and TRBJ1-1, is EAGVVQSPRYKIIEKKQPVAFWCNPISGHNTLYWYLQNLGQGPELLIRYENEEAVDDSQLPKDRFSAERLKGVDSTLKIQPAELGDSAVYLCASSFGRLNTEAFFGQGTRLTVV.